The rows below give T cell receptor beta chains drawn from one sample of a study of T cells expressing NK-cell markers. With the 5' RACE reads reprocessed, TCRdb shows one record per CDR3 protein and no DNA. Listed are about 460,000 distinct CDR3 sequences; roughly 1.4% falls within the top ten. The sample was blood T cells: a sorted CD56 or NKG2C T cell subset, CD4+ or CD8+ T cells, or bulk PBMC T cells (not recorded which). All receptors come from a woman aged 50 to 60 in good health. Both conserved end residues are part of each CDR3.

j_call,v_call,cdr3_aa
TRBJ2-1,TRBV20-1,CSAREGRGAHNEQFF
TRBJ1-1,TRBV7-9,CASSPIRGVMNTEAFF
TRBJ1-4,TRBV9,CASSVEQGEKLFF
TRBJ2-7,TRBV12-3/TRBV12-4,CASRRQGQGKSYEQYF
TRBJ2-5,TRBV18,CASSPGRLAGNRETQYF
TRBJ2-3,TRBV3-1,CASSQVAGADTQYF
TRBJ2-3,TRBV4-1,CASSHRSREGKDTQYF
TRBJ2-1,TRBV7-8,CASSTLTSGRSYNEQFF
TRBJ2-7,TRBV15,CATARDTSYEQYF
TRBJ2-1,TRBV4-2,CASSQENWSSHNEQFF
TRBJ2-4,TRBV5-4,CASSLGQGGVGNIQYF
TRBJ2-1,TRBV29-1,CSAGTSGFYNEQFF
TRBJ2-3,TRBV19,CASSNSGANTDTQYF
TRBJ2-1,TRBV5-1,CASSHPSGLGNEQFF
TRBJ1-5,TRBV19,CASSLGWGQAQPQHF
TRBJ2-1,TRBV10-3,CAIRRGVAGGVNNEQFF
TRBJ2-1,TRBV5-1,CASSMGQRTATYNEQFF
TRBJ1-3,TRBV6-5,CASRPDRVRAGNTIYF
TRBJ1-5,TRBV20-1,CSARDITQGYSNQPQHF
TRBJ2-5,TRBV14,CASSQGDRAAVETQYF
TRBJ1-4,TRBV7-9,CAITAGGNEKLFF
TRBJ1-1,TRBV6-6,CASTPGQTNTEAFF
TRBJ2-1,TRBV4-2,CASSQDQTSNEQFF
TRBJ2-1,TRBV6-5,CASRGLGVAGANEQFF